This T cell receptor beta chain emerged from a study of cytomegalovirus exposure and HLA in healthy donors. Study at large: A preliminary data release comprised around 85 million unique TCRs obtained from HLA-typed donors. Findings of the study overall: Most TCR sequences were rare, but some public TCRs occurred in many donors. There were several of the most significant clusters that appeared linked to common viral pathogens in a later analysis.

Donors consisted of healthy bone marrow donors. To note about this clone: Antigen specificity is unknown.

This PCR relied on a set of 60 Vbeta primers and 13 Jbeta primers. Sequencing used immunoSEQ multiplex PCR; TCRdb keeps in-frame clones, though not all of them. The table has around 130,000 clones, around three fifths seen once. Looked up from germline, CDR1 is GTSNPN and CDR2 is SVGIG (reference sequence). V shed 3 bases and J 2 bases; nucleotides not matched to a gene: 8. The CDR3 is made up of 15 amino acids. The chain carries TRBV30 and TRBJ2-3; 7 bases fit TRBD1. Input material: PBMCs. This receptor was identified in a woman in her forties in good health and CMV-seropositive. This CDR3 is CAWSPGTVPTDTQYF. In DNA, the CDR3 is TGTGCCTGGAGCCCCGGGACAGTGCCCACAGATACGCAGTATTTT.